This T cell receptor beta chain was identified in a study of T cell changes during pregnancy in multiple sclerosis. The repertoire was sequenced with immunoSEQ multiplex PCR; TCRdb's copy has only in-frame clones and lacks some. The repertoire holds around 63,000 clones, with 92% as singletons. This CDR3 spans 17 amino acids. Germline V gene data show CDR1 as SEHNR and CDR2 as FQNEAQ (reference sequence). V dropped 4 bases and J dropped 4; count of bases not matched to a gene: 13. This clonotype was sampled from a female donor in good health, enrolled as a control in a pregnancy study. V gene TRBV7-9 combines with J gene TRBJ2-7, with 10 bases aligning to TRBD1. The specimen was CD8+ T cells from peripheral blood mononuclear cells, collected in the third trimester of pregnancy. This chain's CDR3 is CASSWEDRQGARYEQYF. The CDR3 nucleotides are TGTGCCAGCAGCTGGGAAGATAGACAGGGGGCTAGGTACGAGCAGTACTTC.